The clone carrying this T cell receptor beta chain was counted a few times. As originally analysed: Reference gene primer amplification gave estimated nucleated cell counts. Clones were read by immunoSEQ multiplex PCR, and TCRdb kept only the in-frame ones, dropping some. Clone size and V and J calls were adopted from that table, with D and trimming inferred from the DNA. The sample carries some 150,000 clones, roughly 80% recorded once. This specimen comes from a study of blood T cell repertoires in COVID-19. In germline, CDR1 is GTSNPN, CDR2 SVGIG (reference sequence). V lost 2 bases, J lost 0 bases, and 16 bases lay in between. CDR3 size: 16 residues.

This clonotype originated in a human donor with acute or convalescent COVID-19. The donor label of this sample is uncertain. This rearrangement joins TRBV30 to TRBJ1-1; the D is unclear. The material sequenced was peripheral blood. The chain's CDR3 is CAWSFRVSNLNTEAFF. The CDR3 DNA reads TGTGCCTGGAGTTTCCGGGTCTCTAACTTGAACACTGAAGCTTTCTTT.